The 19 T cell receptor beta chains reported below all come from one sample, sequenced in a study of cytomegalovirus exposure and HLA in healthy donors. It was with 60 Vbeta and 13 Jbeta primers that the PCR ran. Here immunoSEQ multiplex PCR was the method, and the copy in TCRdb shows in-frame clones only, minus some. The table includes about 140,000 clones, 60% to 80% detected once. Sequenced material: PBMCs. All receptors derive from a female donor in good health and CMV-seronegative.

V is TRBV11-2 and J is TRBJ2-7; D gene ambiguous. The CDR3 is made up of 15 amino acids. The V gene's germline CDR1 is SGHAT and CDR2 FQNNGV. V was trimmed by 5 bases and J by 0 bases, leaving 14 bases between them. The CDR3 protein is CASSPGPASSYEQYF. CDR3 nucleotide sequence: TGTGCCAGCAGCCCAGGCCCGGCAAGCTCCTACGAGCAGTACTTC.

This sequence joins TRBV5-1 and TRBJ1-1, with a possible D match to TRBD1 (5 bases). This CDR3 region has 14 residues. Deletions cut 1 base from V and 0 bases from J, with 7 bases between. Germline loops: CDR1 SGHRS, CDR2 YFSETQ. CDR3 sequence: CASSLQGMNTEAFF. The DNA for the CDR3 is TGCGCCAGCAGCTTGCAGGGCATGAACACTGAAGCTTTCTTT.

The rearrangement uses TRBV4-1 and TRBJ2-2; D might be TRBD2 (6 bases). The V gene lost 1 base and the J gene lost 5 bases, with 11 bases spanning the gap. Germline V gene sequence: CDR1 MGHRA, CDR2 YSYEKL. This CDR3 spans 15 amino acids. The CDR3 region is CASSQVGGKTGELFF. CDR3 nucleotides: TGCGCCAGCAGCCAAGTCGGGGGAAAGACCGGGGAGCTGTTTTTT.

This CDR3 reads CASRGDNNEQFF. Written as DNA, the CDR3 is TGTGCCAGCAGGGGAGACAACAATGAGCAGTTCTTC. The gene calls are TRBV6-1 and TRBJ2-1; D perhaps matches TRBD2 (5 bases). Trimming took 6 bases from V and 5 from J, leaving 8 bases between them. Looked up from germline, CDR1 is MNHNS and CDR2 is SASEGT. CDR3 length: 12 residues.

This chain connects TRBV7-2 to TRBJ2-7; no definite D call. Per germline, CDR1 SGHTA and CDR2 FQGNSA. Trimming took off 4 bases at V and 3 bases at J, with 10 bases between the two ends. This CDR3 contains 13 residues. The CDR3 nucleotides are TGTGCCAGCAGCTGGTCTGAGGTCTACGAGCAGTACTTC. Its protein is CASSWSEVYEQYF.

Remarks on this clone: A read error may produce the germline difference seen at one junction end. The chain couples TRBV11-1 to TRBJ1-2, with no clear D. The CDR3 contains 14 residues. Germline V gene data show CDR1 as SGHAT and CDR2 as FQDESV (reference sequence). This CDR3 is CARSLGHRNYGYTF. CDR3 DNA: TGTGCCAGAAGCTTAGGTCATAGAAACTATGGCTACACCTTC.

The gene calls are TRBV30 and TRBJ1-1; D unclear. Trimming shortened V by 6 bases and J by 10 bases, and 12 bases separated the two germline ends. The CDR3 runs to 10 residues. Per germline, CDR1 GTSNPN and CDR2 SVGIG (reference sequence). The CDR3 coding sequence is TGTGCCTGTGGGAGGAGTATAGCTTTCTTT. Translation gives CACGRSIAFF.

CDR3 residues: CAISGPDGSSYEQFF. DNA of the CDR3: TGTGCCATCAGTGGCCCCGACGGGTCCTCGTATGAGCAGTTCTTC. This chain uses TRBV10-3 with TRBJ2-1; no reliable D call. Trimming shortened V by 4 bases and J by 8 bases, and 18 bases separated the two germline ends. This CDR3 contains 15 residues. Germline assignment: CDR1 ENHRY and CDR2 SYGVKD.

The chain couples TRBV27 to TRBJ2-3, with D possibly being TRBD2 (6 bases). CDR1 is MNHEY and CDR2 is SMNVEV in the germline V gene (reference sequence). This CDR3 has 12 amino acids. V shed 4 bases and J shed 7 bases, with 9 bases lying between them. CDR3 in amino acids: CASSYAGNTQYF. CDR3 DNA sequence: TGTGCCAGCAGTTACGCGGGGAATACGCAGTATTTT.

This clone was seen more than once but under ten times. The chain has TRBV28 and TRBJ1-1; D perhaps matches TRBD1 (6 bases). Trimming cost V 6 bases and J 0 bases, with 14 bases left between them. This CDR3 contains 15 residues. The germline V gene has CDR1 MDHEN and CDR2 SYDVKM. The CDR3: CASSLPGVMNTEAFF. Here the CDR3 DNA reads TGTGCCAGCAGCCTACCAGGGGTCATGAACACTGAAGCTTTCTTT.

This chain links TRBV30 with TRBJ2-7, with 9 bases lining up with TRBD2. With 3 bases clipped from V and 5 bases from J, the junction kept 11 bases outside the gene matches. This CDR3 contains 15 residues. CDR1 and CDR2 (germline): GTSNPN, SVGIG (reference sequence). The CDR3 protein is CAWSPPGTSRDEQYF. The CDR3 DNA is TGTGCCTGGAGCCCACCCGGGACTAGCAGGGACGAGCAGTACTTC.

The chain joins TRBV10-1 to TRBJ1-1; the D gene is possibly TRBD1 (5 bases). The V end was cut by 4 bases, the J end by 0 bases, with 12 bases between. The CDR3 runs 15 residues. Germline loops: CDR1 WNHNN, CDR2 SYGVQD (reference sequence). The CDR3 DNA is TGCGCCAGCAGTGTGGGGGGGTCGATGAACACTGAAGCTTTCTTT. The encoded protein is CASSVGGSMNTEAFF.

This chain uses TRBV6-1 with TRBJ2-3; TRBD2 aligns across 8 bases. The ends lost 5 bases at V and 2 bases at J; junction bases unmatched: 3. The CDR3 is 14 residues long. Germline CDR1 and CDR2: MNHNS and SASEGT. The CDR3 loop is CASSTTSATDTQYF. DNA of the CDR3: TGTGCCAGCAGTACGACTAGCGCCACAGATACGCAGTATTTT.

This clone has more than one count but fewer than ten. V gene TRBV25-1 combines with J gene TRBJ1-1; D might be TRBD1 (6 bases). Trimming took 1 base from V and 4 from J, leaving 10 bases between them. The CDR3 has 14 residues. CDR1 MGHDK and CDR2 SYGVNS come from the germline V gene. The CDR3 sequence is CASSEWGGPTEAFF. CDR3 sequence (DNA): TGTGCCAGCAGTGAATGGGGGGGGCCCACTGAAGCTTTCTTT.

A note on this clone: Within the sample, other DNA sequences also encode this same CDR3. The chain couples TRBV9 to TRBJ1-2; D may be TRBD1 (5 bases). V lost 2 bases to trimming and J lost 0 bases, with 8 bases between them. CDR3 length: 14 residues. The germline V gene encodes CDR1 SGDLS and CDR2 YYNGEE. CDR3 in DNA: TGTGCCAGCAGCGTGACGACAGCTAACTATGGCTACACCTTC. Translated, it gives CASSVTTANYGYTF. The full variable domain, completed using reference TRBV9 and TRBJ1-2, is DSGVTQTPKHLITATGQRVTLRCSPRSGDLSVYWYQQSLDQGLQFLIQYYNGEERAKGNILERFSAQQFPDLHSELNLSSLELGDSALYFCASSVTTANYGYTFGSGTRLTVV.

The chain uses TRBV7-8 and TRBJ2-1, with TRBD1 matching 8 bases. The CDR3 runs 14 residues. The germline gives CDR1 SGHVS, CDR2 FQNEAQ. The trim removed 5 bases at V and 4 bases at J, leaving 4 bases unmatched. The CDR3 protein is CASSDWTGYNEQFF. The CDR3, as DNA: TGTGCCAGCAGCGACTGGACAGGGTACAATGAGCAGTTCTTC.

The chain is built from TRBV5-1 and TRBJ2-5; tentatively, D is TRBD1 (7 bases). Germline V gene lookup returns CDR1 SGHRS and CDR2 YFSETQ. This CDR3 is built from 14 residues. Trimming took 4 bases from V and 1 from J, leaving 11 bases between them. The chain's CDR3 is CASSQGGPQETQYF. The CDR3 DNA follows: TGCGCCAGCAGCCAGGGGGGTCCCCAAGAGACCCAGTACTTC.

The chain employs TRBV18 and TRBJ2-5, with 7 bases fitting TRBD1. CDR1 KGHSH and CDR2 LQKENI come from the germline V gene. Losses at the gene ends were 4 bases for V and 5 bases for J; bases not matched to a gene: 7. CDR3 length: 14 residues. As DNA, the CDR3 is TGTGCCAGCTCACATAGCAGGGGGTTTGAGACCCAGTACTTC. Protein: CASSHSRGFETQYF.

The gene calls are TRBV9 and TRBJ2-2; D is ambiguous. V lost 1 base and J 6 bases, leaving 4 bases between the germline ends. This CDR3 is built from 12 residues. The germline V gene encodes CDR1 SGDLS and CDR2 YYNGEE. The chain's CDR3 is CASSVRPGELFF. For the CDR3, the DNA is TGTGCCAGCAGCGTACGTCCCGGGGAGCTGTTTTTT.